These 9 T cell receptor beta chains came from one sample sequenced in a study of blood T cell repertoires in COVID-19 (dated by TCRdb to about 2020). The protocol used for the library was the immunoSEQ multiplex PCR assay. In TCRdb, the immuneACCESS table is reduced to in-frame sequences with V and J assigned. These tables do not hold every clone; where another copy was compared, an unresolved V gene accounts for under half, and the others remain unexplained. This sample has about 460,000 clones in its table, and around nine tenths of those were observed once. Jointly, the top ten make up more than 7.5% of the sample. Sequencing was carried out using PBMCs or T cells enriched from blood (not recorded which). These receptors were collected from an older woman who had recovered from COVID-19.

The chain joins TRBV5-1 to TRBJ1-4; unclear D gene. Per the germline V gene, CDR1 is SGHRS and CDR2 is YFSETQ. The length of the CDR3 is 15 residues. Trimming shortened V by 0 bases and J by 4 bases, and 10 bases separated the two germline ends. The CDR3 reads CASSLAVSNNEKLFF. The CDR3 region has the DNA TGCGCCAGCAGCTTGGCCGTAAGCAATAATGAAAAACTGTTTTTT.

J is TRBJ2-5 and V is TRBV9, with 12 bases identical to TRBD1. J lost 4 bases, V lost 6 bases, and 10 bases had no gene match. CDR1 SGDLS and CDR2 YYNGEE come from the germline V gene. The CDR3 sequence is 16 residues long. CDR3 coding DNA: TGTGCCAGCAACCCGTCCGGGACAGGGGGCAGAGAGACCCAGTACTTC. Its translation is CASNPSGTGGRETQYF.

J is TRBJ1-6 and V is TRBV4-1; D not resolved. The CDR3 consists of 15 residues. Germline assignment: CDR1 MGHRA and CDR2 YSYEKL. The V gene lost 0 bases and the J gene lost 8 bases, with 11 bases spanning the gap. Here the CDR3 reads CASSQDMAPDSPLHF. The CDR3 coding sequence is TGCGCCAGCAGCCAAGATATGGCCCCTGATTCACCCCTCCACTTT.

Of note for this clone: This same CDR3 is encoded by further DNA sequences in the sample. This chain connects TRBV2 to TRBJ2-2, with D maybe TRBD1 (5 bases). The length of the CDR3 is 12 residues. The germline gives CDR1 SNHLY, CDR2 FYNNEI. V was clipped by 8 bases and J by 6 bases, with 10 bases between them. The DNA of the CDR3 is TGTGCCAGCCGCACAGGCCCCGGGGAGCTGTTTTTT. Amino acid sequence: CASRTGPGELFF.

The chain couples TRBV10-3 to TRBJ1-6; weak D call: TRBD1 (5 bases). V was trimmed by 0 bases and J by 7 bases, leaving 7 bases between them. Germline lookup yields CDR1 ENHRY and CDR2 SYGVKD. The CDR3 sequence is 14 residues long. CDR3 loop: CAISESQGNSPLHF. CDR3 DNA sequence: TGTGCCATCAGTGAGTCCCAGGGAAATTCACCCCTCCACTTT.

The DNA of the CDR3 is TGTGCCAGCAGCCCCAACAGGGGCACTGAAGCTTTCTTT. It yields the protein CASSPNRGTEAFF. The chain carries TRBV11-2 and TRBJ1-1, with 7 nucleotides matching TRBD1. The length of the CDR3 is 13 residues. Germline V lookup: CDR1 SGHAT, CDR2 FQNNGV. The junction had 4 bases not matched to a gene; V was cut back by 5 bases and J by 4 bases.

V is TRBV6-5 and J is TRBJ1-4, with D possibly TRBD1 on 5 matching bases. CDR3 length: 14 amino acids. Trimming removed 6 bases from V and 5 bases from J, with 13 bases in between. Germline loops: CDR1 MNHEY, CDR2 SVGAGI. The CDR3 protein is CASSRDGGNEKLFF. The CDR3 coding sequence is TGTGCCAGCAGCCGGGACGGGGGGAATGAAAAACTGTTTTTT.

This chain links TRBV2 with TRBJ1-1; no reliable D call. Trimming took off 4 bases at V and 5 bases at J, with 17 bases between the two ends. This CDR3 spans 15 amino acids. Germline assignment: CDR1 SNHLY and CDR2 FYNNEI. Here the CDR3 DNA reads TGTGCCAGCAGTGGCGGTGGAGGGCCAAGGACTGAAGCTTTCTTT. Amino acid sequence: CASSGGGGPRTEAFF.

V and J are TRBV3-1 (or the pseudogene TRBV3-2) and TRBJ2-7; the D is unclear. Germline V lookup: CDR1 LGHDT, CDR2 YNNKEL (reference sequence). The length of the CDR3 is 12 residues. Trimming stripped 1 base from V and 3 bases from J, with 4 bases between. CDR3 nucleotides: TGTGCCAGCAGCCAAGTCCTCTACGAGCAGTACTTC. This encodes CASSQVLYEQYF.